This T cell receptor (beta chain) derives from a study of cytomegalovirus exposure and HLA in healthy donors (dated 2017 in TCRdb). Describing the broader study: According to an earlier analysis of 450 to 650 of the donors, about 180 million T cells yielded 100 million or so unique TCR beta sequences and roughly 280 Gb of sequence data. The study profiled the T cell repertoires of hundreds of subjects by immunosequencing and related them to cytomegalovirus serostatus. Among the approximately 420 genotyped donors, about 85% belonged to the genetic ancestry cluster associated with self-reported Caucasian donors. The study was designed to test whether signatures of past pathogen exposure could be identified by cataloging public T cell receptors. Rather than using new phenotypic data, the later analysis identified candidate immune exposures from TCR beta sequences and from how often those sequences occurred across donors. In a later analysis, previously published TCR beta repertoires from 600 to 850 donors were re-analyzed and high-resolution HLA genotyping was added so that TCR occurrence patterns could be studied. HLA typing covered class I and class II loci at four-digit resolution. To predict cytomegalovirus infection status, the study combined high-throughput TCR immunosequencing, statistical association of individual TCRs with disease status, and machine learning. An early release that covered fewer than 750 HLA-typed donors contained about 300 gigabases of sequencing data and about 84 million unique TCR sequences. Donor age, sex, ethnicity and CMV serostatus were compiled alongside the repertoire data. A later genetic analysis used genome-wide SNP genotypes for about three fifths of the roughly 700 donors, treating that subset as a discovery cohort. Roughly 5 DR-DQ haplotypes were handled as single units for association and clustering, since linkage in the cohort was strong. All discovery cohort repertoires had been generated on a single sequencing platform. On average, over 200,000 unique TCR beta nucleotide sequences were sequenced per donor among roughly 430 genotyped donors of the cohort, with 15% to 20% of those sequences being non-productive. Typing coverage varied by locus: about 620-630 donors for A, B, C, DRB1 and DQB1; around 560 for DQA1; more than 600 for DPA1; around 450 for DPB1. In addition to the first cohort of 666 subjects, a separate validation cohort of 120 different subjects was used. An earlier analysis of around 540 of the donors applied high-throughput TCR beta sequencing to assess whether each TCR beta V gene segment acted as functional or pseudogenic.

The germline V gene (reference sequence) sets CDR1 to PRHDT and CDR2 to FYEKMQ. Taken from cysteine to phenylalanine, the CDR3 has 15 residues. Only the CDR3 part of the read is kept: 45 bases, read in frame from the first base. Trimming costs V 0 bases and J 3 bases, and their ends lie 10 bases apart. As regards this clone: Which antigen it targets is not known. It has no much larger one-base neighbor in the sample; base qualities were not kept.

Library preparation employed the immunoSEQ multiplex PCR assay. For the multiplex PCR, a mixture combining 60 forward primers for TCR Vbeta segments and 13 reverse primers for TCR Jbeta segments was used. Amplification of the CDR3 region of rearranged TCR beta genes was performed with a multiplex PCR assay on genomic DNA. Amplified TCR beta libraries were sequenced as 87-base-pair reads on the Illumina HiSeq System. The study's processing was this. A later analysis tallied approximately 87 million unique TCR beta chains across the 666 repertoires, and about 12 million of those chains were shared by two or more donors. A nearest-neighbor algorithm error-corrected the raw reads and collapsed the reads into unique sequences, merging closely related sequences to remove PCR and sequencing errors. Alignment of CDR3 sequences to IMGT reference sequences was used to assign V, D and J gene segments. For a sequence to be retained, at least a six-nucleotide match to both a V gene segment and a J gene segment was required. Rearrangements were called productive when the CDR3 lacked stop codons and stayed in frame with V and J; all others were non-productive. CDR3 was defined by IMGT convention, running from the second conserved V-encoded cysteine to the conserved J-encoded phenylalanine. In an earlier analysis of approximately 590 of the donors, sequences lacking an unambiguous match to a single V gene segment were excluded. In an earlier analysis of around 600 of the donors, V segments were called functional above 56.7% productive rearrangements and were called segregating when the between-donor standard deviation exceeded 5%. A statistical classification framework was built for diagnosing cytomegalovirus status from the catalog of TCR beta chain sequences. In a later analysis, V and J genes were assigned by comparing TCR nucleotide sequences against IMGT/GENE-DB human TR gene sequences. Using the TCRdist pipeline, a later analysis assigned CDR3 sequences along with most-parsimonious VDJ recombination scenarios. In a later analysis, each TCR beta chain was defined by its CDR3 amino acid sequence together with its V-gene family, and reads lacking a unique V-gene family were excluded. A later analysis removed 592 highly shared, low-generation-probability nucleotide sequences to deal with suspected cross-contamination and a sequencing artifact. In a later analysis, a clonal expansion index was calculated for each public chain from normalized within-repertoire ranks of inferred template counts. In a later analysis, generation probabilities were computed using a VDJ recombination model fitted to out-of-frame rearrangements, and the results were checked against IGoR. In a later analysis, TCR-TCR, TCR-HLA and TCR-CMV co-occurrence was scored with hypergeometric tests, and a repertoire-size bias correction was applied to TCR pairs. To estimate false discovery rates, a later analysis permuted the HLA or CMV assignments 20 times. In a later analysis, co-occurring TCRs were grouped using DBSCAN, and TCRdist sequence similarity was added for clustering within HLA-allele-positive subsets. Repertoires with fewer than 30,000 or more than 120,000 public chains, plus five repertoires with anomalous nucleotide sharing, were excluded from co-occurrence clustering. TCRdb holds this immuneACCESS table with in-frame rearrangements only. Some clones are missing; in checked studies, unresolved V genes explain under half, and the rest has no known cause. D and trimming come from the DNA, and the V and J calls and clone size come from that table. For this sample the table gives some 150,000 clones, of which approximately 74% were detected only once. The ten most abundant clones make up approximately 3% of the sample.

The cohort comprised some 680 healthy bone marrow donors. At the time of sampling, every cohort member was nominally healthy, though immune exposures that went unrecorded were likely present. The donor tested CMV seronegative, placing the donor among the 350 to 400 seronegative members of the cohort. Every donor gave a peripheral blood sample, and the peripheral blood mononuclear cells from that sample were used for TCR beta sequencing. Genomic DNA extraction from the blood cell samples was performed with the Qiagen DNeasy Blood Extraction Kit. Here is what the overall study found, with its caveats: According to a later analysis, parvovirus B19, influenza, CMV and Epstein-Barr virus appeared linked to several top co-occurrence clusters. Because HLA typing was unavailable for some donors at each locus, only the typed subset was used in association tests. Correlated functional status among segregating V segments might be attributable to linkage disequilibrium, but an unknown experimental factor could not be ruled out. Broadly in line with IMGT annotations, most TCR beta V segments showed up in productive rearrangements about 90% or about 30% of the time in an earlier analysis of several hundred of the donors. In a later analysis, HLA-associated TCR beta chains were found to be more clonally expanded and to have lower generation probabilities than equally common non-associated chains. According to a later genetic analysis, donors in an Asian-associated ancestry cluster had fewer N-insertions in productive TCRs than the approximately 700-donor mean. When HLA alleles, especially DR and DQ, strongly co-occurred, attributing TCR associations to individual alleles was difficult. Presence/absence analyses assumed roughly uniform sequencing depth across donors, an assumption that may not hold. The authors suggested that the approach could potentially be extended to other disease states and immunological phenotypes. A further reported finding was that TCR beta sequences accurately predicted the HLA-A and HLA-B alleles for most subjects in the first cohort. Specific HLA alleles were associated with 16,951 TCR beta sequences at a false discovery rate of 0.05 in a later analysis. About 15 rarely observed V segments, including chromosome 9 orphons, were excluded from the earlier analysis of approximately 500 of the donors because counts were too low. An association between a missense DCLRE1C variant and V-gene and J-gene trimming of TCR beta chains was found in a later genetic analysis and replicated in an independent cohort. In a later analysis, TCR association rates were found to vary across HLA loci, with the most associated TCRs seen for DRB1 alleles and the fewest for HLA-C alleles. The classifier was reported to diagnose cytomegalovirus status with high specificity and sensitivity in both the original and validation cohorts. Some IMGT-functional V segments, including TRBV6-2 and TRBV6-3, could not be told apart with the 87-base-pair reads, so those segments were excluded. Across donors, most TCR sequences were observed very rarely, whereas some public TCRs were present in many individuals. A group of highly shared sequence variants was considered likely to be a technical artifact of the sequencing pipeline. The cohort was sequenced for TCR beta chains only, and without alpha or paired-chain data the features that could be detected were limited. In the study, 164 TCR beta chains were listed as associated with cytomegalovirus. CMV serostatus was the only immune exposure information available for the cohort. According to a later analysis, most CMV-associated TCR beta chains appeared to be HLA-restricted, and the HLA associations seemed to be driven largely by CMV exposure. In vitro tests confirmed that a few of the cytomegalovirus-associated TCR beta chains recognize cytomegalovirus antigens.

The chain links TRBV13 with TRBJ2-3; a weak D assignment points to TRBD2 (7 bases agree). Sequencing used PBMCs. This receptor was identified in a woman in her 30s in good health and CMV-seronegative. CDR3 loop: CASSLGGGLTDTQYF. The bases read TGTGCCAGCAGCTTAGGGGGGGGGCTTACAGATACGCAGTATTTT.